Below, 7 T cell receptor beta chains from the same sample are listed, as sequenced in a study of lymphopenia after photon versus proton radiotherapy. The assay was immunoSEQ multiplex PCR, and TCRdb's table has in-frame clones only and misses some. The sample lists tens of thousands of clones; approximately 81% were seen once. Specimen: peripheral blood, collected from a patient treated with photon-based radiotherapy. These receptors were taken from a man aged 55 to 69 with pancreatic cancer.

The chain employs TRBV15 and TRBJ2-7; D unresolved. CDR3 length equals 13 residues. The ends were cut back, 1 base at V and 1 base at J, with 5 bases in the middle. Germline loops: CDR1 LNHNV, CDR2 YYDKDF (reference sequence). In DNA, the CDR3 is TGTGCCACCAGCAGAGTCCCGTCCTACGAGCAGTACTTC. This sequence encodes CATSRVPSYEQYF.

The V call is TRBV7-8, the J call TRBJ2-1; a possible D gene is TRBD2 (6 bases). Germline values: CDR1 SGHVS, CDR2 FQNEAQ. Trimming removed 8 bases from V and 4 bases from J, with 6 bases in between. CDR3 length: 11 amino acids. The chain's CDR3 is CASGGYNEQFF. CDR3 sequence (DNA): TGTGCCAGCGGGGGGTACAATGAGCAGTTCTTC.

The chain is built from TRBV12-2 and TRBJ1-5. TRBV12-2 is reported as a pseudogene. This CDR3 contains 16 residues. CDR3 nucleotides: TGTGCAAGCCCGAGGGCCGGATCAATGCACAATCAGCCCCAGCATTTT. Protein sequence: CASPRAGSMHNQPQHF.

The chain couples TRBV11-2 to TRBJ2-3, with 11 bases fitting TRBD2. The CDR3 runs 16 residues. The germline CDR1 and CDR2 sequences are SGHAT and FQNNGV. The J segment lost 4 bases and the V segment lost 3 bases, leaving 6 bases of the junction unmatched. The CDR3 here is CASSFLSGGAADTQYF. In DNA, the CDR3 is TGTGCCAGCAGCTTCCTTAGCGGGGGGGCAGCAGATACGCAGTATTTT.

This chain connects TRBV29-1 to TRBJ2-7; D not resolved. V was cut by 7 bases and J by 2 bases, with 9 bases left in between. CDR1 and CDR2 (germline): SQVTM, ANQGSEA. The length of the CDR3 is 11 residues. The DNA of the CDR3 is TGCAGCGCCGCCCTGACCTACGAGCAGTACTTC. Protein sequence: CSAALTYEQYF.

The genes are TRBV5-6 and TRBJ2-3; the D is unclear. CDR3 size: 16 residues. The V and J ends lost 2 bases and 3 bases respectively, with 16 bases between them. Germline V CDR1 and CDR2: SGHDT, YYEEEE. The CDR3: CASSFTKMTLTDTQYF. In DNA, the CDR3 is TGTGCCAGCAGCTTCACTAAAATGACCTTAACAGATACGCAGTATTTT.

This chain uses TRBV5-1 with TRBJ1-1; TRBD1 might be the D (6 bases). The CDR3 has 15 residues. Trimming pared 6 bases from V and 1 base from J, leaving 16 bases between. Germline CDR1 is SGHRS and CDR2 is YFSETQ. The CDR3 DNA reads as TGCGCCAGCAAGGAATCGGGGACACCGAACACTGAAGCTTTCTTT. It translates to CASKESGTPNTEAFF.